The clone carrying this TCR beta chain is judged medium-sized. The data were obtained in a study of immune reconstitution after stem cell transplant in scleroderma. Germline CDR1 and CDR2: MNHNS and SASEGT. This CDR3 is built from 17 residues. V was clipped by 2 bases and J by 4 bases, with 18 bases between them. From the RT-PCR reads, TCRdb called clonotypes with MiXCR, one entry per CDR3 protein. The data contain about 2,600 distinct CDR3 sequences, 6% to 6.5% of them singletons. The rearrangement links TRBV6-1 to TRBJ2-1; TRBD2 is a possible D gene (5 bases). This clonotype was sampled from a female donor with systemic sclerosis. The sample was gathered before or after autologous hematopoietic stem cell transplantation (not recorded which). CDR3 residues: CASSESLELGSYNEQFF. The CDR3, as DNA: TGTGCCAGCAGTGAATCCCTCGAGCTGGGGAGTTACAATGAGCAGTTCTTC.